The sequence of this TCR beta chain was determined in a study of blood T cell repertoires in COVID-19. At the level of the study: Samples representing acute and convalescent COVID-19 were sourced from the United States, Italy and Spain. T cells, B-cell-depleted T cells, or PBMCs provided the cDNA or gDNA that served as material.

Per the original methods: The authors estimated nucleated cell counts from reference gene primer amplification. TCRdb's copy holds only in-frame clones and misses some; the assay was immunoSEQ multiplex PCR. D and trimming come from the DNA, and the V and J calls and clone size come from that table. The table shows 300,000 or so clones, with roughly 88% occurring only once. CDR3 length: 15 residues. V was trimmed by 2 bases and J by 6 bases, leaving 17 bases between them. CDR1 is SGHRS and CDR2 is YFSETQ in the germline V gene. This TCR was sampled from a woman aged 45-65 years with acute or convalescent COVID-19. Sequencing input: peripheral blood. The J gene is TRBJ1-2, the V gene TRBV5-1; D is unresolved. CDR3 bases: TGCGCCAGCAGCTTAAGCGTAGCGAACGCCGATGGCTACACCTTC. As protein: CASSLSVANADGYTF.